This TCR beta chain was observed in a study of Ad26.COV2.S vaccination and SARS-CoV-2 variants. TCRdb's table, derived via immunoSEQ multiplex PCR, lists solely in-frame clones and lacks some. The sample lists about 450,000 clones, 89% occurring once. The CDR3 consists of 12 residues. V gave up 9 bases and J gave up 5 bases, with 13 bases separating them. Germline V CDR1 and CDR2: LNHDA, SQIVND (reference sequence). Documented treatment: 19 received Ad26.COV2.S at low or high dose, single or two shots; a few received placebo; per-sample allocation not given. The samples were gathered on day 63 after the first injection of vaccine or placebo. This adult donor, from Boston, was 18-55 years old.

This sample comprised peripheral blood, obtained in a trial of Ad26.COV2.S vaccine versus placebo. V is TRBV19 and J is TRBJ1-1; a possible D gene is TRBD1 (6 bases). The TCR sequence derives from a person between 18 and 59 years old who received the Ad26.COV2.S COVID-19 vaccine or a placebo. The CDR3 reads CASRGGGTEAFF. The CDR3 coding sequence is TGTGCCAGCAGGGGCGGGGGGACTGAAGCTTTCTTT.